This entry describes one T cell receptor beta chain. Its antigen is currently not known. The input lacks base qualities; no much larger clone sits a single base away. V was cut back by 6 bases and J by 10 bases, leaving a gap of 13 bases between them. The CDR3 runs 11 residues from the cysteine to the phenylalanine. Only CDR3 DNA is held: 33 bases, read in frame from base 1. CDR1 and CDR2 are read off the germline V gene as SQVTM and ANQGSEA. The library was built by means of RT-PCR. The sample was run on an Illumina HiSeq 2500. TCRdb reworked the public reads: Q25 trimming with fastp, MiXCR clone assembly, productive beta chains retained. Every entry covers one CDR3 protein and lists the most common genes and DNA from its rows. Counted in this sample were around 750,000 distinct CDR3 sequences; 21% of them appeared once. The ten most abundant clones make up roughly 10% of the sample. This sample was taken from a study of response to subunit inactivated influenza vaccine listed by TCRdb under 2018. Notes on the research overall: The study used deep quantitative T cell receptor repertoire profiling to track responses to a trivalent subunit inactivated influenza vaccine. What the work shows at the level of the full study, not this receptor alone: The authors suggested that each seasonal influenza vaccination may recruit only a limited number of new T cells.

This TCR was sampled from a man in his fifties who received an inactivated influenza vaccine. Donor details come from another sample of the same person, matched by shared clones. The chain uses TRBV29-1 and TRBJ2-1; the D gene assignment is perhaps TRBD1 or TRBD2, with each matching 6 bases. The sample was PBMCs from blood, taken around 5 days after vaccination. DNA sequence: TGCAGCGTCGAGGGGGGCGGGGAGCAGTTCTTC. Its translation is CSVEGGGEQFF.